The 19 T cell receptor beta chains below all came from one sample that was sequenced in a study of technical replicates of blood from a handful of donors. The assay was immunoSEQ multiplex PCR, and TCRdb's table has in-frame clones only and misses some. The repertoire includes tens of thousands of clones, roughly 92% of them detected once, and approximately 0.34% sits in the top ten. Material: T cells isolated from PBMCs. Every receptor here comes from a human donor in good health.

This rearrangement joins TRBV19 to TRBJ2-2; 9 nucleotides align to TRBD2. The J segment lost 6 bases and the V segment lost 10 bases, leaving 21 bases of the junction unmatched. Per the germline V gene, CDR1 is LNHDA and CDR2 is SQIVND (reference sequence). This CDR3 comprises 18 residues. CDR3 DNA sequence: TGTGCCACTACAAGGCAACTCTCGGCGGGAGGGGTCGCCGGGGAGCTGTTTTTT. It is translated as CATTRQLSAGGVAGELFF.

This sequence joins TRBV30 and TRBJ1-2; D not resolved. This CDR3 is 14 amino acids long. Trimming removed 0 bases from V and 2 bases from J, with 10 bases in between. Germline lookup yields CDR1 GTSNPN and CDR2 SVGIG (reference sequence). For the CDR3, the DNA is TGTGCCTGGAGTGTACTAGGGCTCAACTATGGCTACACCTTC. Translation gives CAWSVLGLNYGYTF.

Regarding this clone: The same CDR3 arises from other DNA sequences in this sample as well. The chain joins TRBV9 to TRBJ1-5, with D uncertain. V was shortened by 0 bases and J by 0 bases, with 4 bases between the two germline ends. The CDR3 spans 14 residues. CDR1 is SGDLS, CDR2 YYNGEE, per germline. CDR3 amino acids: CASSVAGSNQPQHF. The CDR3, as DNA: TGTGCCAGCAGCGTAGCCGGTAGCAATCAGCCCCAGCATTTT.

This clone was found once. V is TRBV2 and J is TRBJ2-1, with a tentative D call TRBD1 (5 bases). With 4 bases removed from V and 5 bases from J, the gap between germline ends came to 21 bases. The CDR3 has 17 residues. Germline CDR1 reads SNHLY; CDR2 reads FYNNEI. The CDR3 here is CASSGYWGLTADNEQFF. CDR3 bases: TGTGCCAGCAGTGGGTACTGGGGCCTAACGGCGGACAATGAGCAGTTCTTC.

The rearrangement joins TRBV13 to TRBJ2-7, with 8 nucleotides matching TRBD1. V lost 6 bases and J lost 5; bases outside the gene matches: 9. CDR1 is PRHDT and CDR2 is FYEKMQ in the germline V gene (reference sequence). The CDR3 totals 14 residues. The CDR3 spells CASRESGGADEQYF. CDR3 coding DNA: TGTGCCAGCAGGGAGTCAGGGGGCGCGGACGAGCAGTACTTC.

The rearrangement joins TRBV4-3 to TRBJ2-7, with D maybe TRBD1 (6 bases). The CDR3 is 15 residues long. Germline CDR1 and CDR2: LGHNA and YSLEER. V lost 3 bases, J lost 3 bases, and 15 bases lay in between. CDR3 DNA sequence: TGCGCCAGCAGCCAGATGACAGGTTACTACTACGAGCAGTACTTC. Translating it yields CASSQMTGYYYEQYF.

This clone turned up a few times. This chain joins TRBV7-9 and TRBJ2-7; 11 bases agree with TRBD1. V lost 5 bases to trimming and J lost 3 bases; unmatched junction nucleotides: 9. The length of the CDR3 is 16 residues. The V gene's germline CDR1 is SEHNR and CDR2 FQNEAQ (reference sequence). The CDR3 bases are TGTGCCAGCAGCCGATGGGGACAGGGGGGAGTCTACGAGCAGTACTTC. Translation gives CASSRWGQGGVYEQYF. The variable domain in full, completed from reference TRBV7-9 and TRBJ2-7, reads DTGVSQNPRHKITKRGQNVTFRCDPISEHNRLYWYRQTLGQGPEFLTYFQNEAQLEKSRLLSDRFSAERPKGSFSTLEIQRTEQGDSAMYLCASSRWGQGGVYEQYFGPGTRLTVT.

The chain uses TRBV11-3 and TRBJ1-5; D unclear. Trimming took 0 bases from V and 6 from J, leaving 6 bases between them. Germline-derived CDR1 and CDR2 are SGHNT and YENEEA. The CDR3 has 13 amino acids. This CDR3 is CASSLEVAQPQHF. The CDR3 DNA reads TGTGCCAGCAGCTTAGAGGTGGCTCAGCCCCAGCATTTT.

The genes are TRBV5-4 and TRBJ2-3, with 13 bases fitting TRBD2. Unmatched junction bases numbered 7, after V lost 4 bases and J lost 2 bases. This CDR3 comprises 17 residues. Per germline, CDR1 SGHNT and CDR2 YYREEE (reference sequence). CDR3 sequence: CASSPGLAGTLTDTQYF. The DNA of the CDR3 is TGTGCCAGCAGCCCGGGACTAGCGGGGACGCTCACAGATACGCAGTATTTT.

The chain joins TRBV7-3 to TRBJ1-3, with a possible D match to TRBD1 (6 bases). V was pared by 3 bases and J by 0 bases, with 15 bases between. The CDR3 consists of 17 residues. Per germline, CDR1 SGHTA and CDR2 FQGTGA. CDR3 nucleotides: TGTGCCAGCAGCTTTTTAACCACAGGGAGCTCTGGAAACACCATATATTTT. It specifies CASSFLTTGSSGNTIYF.

The chain has TRBV28 and TRBJ1-5, with 9 bases aligning to TRBD1. Germline-derived CDR1 and CDR2 are MDHEN and SYDVKM. V shed 1 base and J 2 bases; nucleotides not matched to a gene: 12. The CDR3 has 19 residues. In DNA, the CDR3 is TGTGCCAGCAGTTTATATTGGACAGGGGAATTTTTGGGCAATCAGCCCCAGCATTTT. It specifies CASSLYWTGEFLGNQPQHF.

The chain carries TRBV4-3 and TRBJ1-4, with 7 bases identical to TRBD1. The CDR3 contains 15 residues. The V and J ends lost 6 bases and 8 bases, in that order; junction bases with no gene match: 12. The germline V gene encodes CDR1 LGHNA and CDR2 YSLEER. The DNA of the CDR3 is TGCGCCAGCAGTCTCCTGACAGGGATGGAGGAAAAACTGTTTTTT. Protein sequence: CASSLLTGMEEKLFF.

This chain uses TRBV27 with TRBJ2-1; 8 bases line up with TRBD2. This CDR3 region has 13 residues. CDR1 MNHEY and CDR2 SMNVEV come from the germline V gene (reference sequence). V trimming: 6 bases; J trimming: 9 bases; junction bases outside the gene matches: 7. CDR3 amino acids: CASRLAGLGEQFF. CDR3 bases: TGTGCCAGCAGGTTAGCGGGACTGGGTGAGCAGTTCTTC.

The chain couples TRBV7-9 to TRBJ2-5; a possible D gene is TRBD2 (6 bases). V was shortened by 3 bases and J by 1 base, with 18 bases between the two germline ends. This CDR3 contains 17 residues. From germline, CDR1 is SEHNR and CDR2 FQNEAQ (reference sequence). CDR3: CASSLGDQRAGQETQYF. The DNA for the CDR3 is TGTGCCAGCAGCTTGGGGGACCAGCGGGCGGGCCAAGAGACCCAGTACTTC.

The V gene is TRBV7-9, the J gene TRBJ2-5, with D maybe TRBD2 (6 bases). The germline CDR1 and CDR2 sequences are SEHNR and FQNEAQ (reference sequence). This CDR3 has 15 residues. V dropped 1 base and J dropped 4 bases, with 13 bases sitting between them. This chain's CDR3 is CASSLGLTEGETQYF. The DNA for the CDR3 is TGTGCCAGCAGCTTAGGACTTACGGAGGGAGAGACCCAGTACTTC.

This chain links TRBV6-6 with TRBJ2-3; D is perhaps TRBD2 (5 bases). The germline gives CDR1 MNHNY, CDR2 SVGAGI (reference sequence). V gave up 9 bases and J gave up 5 bases, with 18 bases separating them. This CDR3 spans 14 amino acids. CDR3 in DNA: TGTGCCAGTTTTGATAATCGGGCGGGAGATACGCAGTATTTT. This sequence encodes CASFDNRAGDTQYF.

This clone was detected once. In DNA form, the CDR3 reads TGTGCCAGCAGTGCAGGGAATCAGCCCCAGCATTTT. The encoded protein is CASSAGNQPQHF. The chain combines TRBV2 with TRBJ1-5; D is possibly TRBD1 (5 bases). This CDR3 spans 12 amino acids. CDR1 is SNHLY and CDR2 is FYNNEI in the germline V gene. The ends were cut back, 4 bases at V and 4 bases at J, with 5 bases in the middle.

This chain joins TRBV6-5 and TRBJ1-1; D gene unclear. There are 14 residues in the CDR3. V lost 0 bases to trimming and J lost 2 bases, with 7 bases between them. Per germline, CDR1 MNHEY and CDR2 SVGAGI. This chain's CDR3 is CASSYSGVNTEAFF. The CDR3 DNA reads as TGTGCCAGCAGTTACTCGGGAGTTAACACTGAAGCTTTCTTT.

The chain combines TRBV9 with TRBJ1-2; TRBD1 might be the D (6 bases). The germline CDR1 and CDR2 sequences are SGDLS and YYNGEE. The CDR3 sequence is 15 residues long. Trimming took off 2 bases at V and 8 bases at J, with 19 bases between the two ends. The CDR3 loop is CASSVEDSPTAGYTF. DNA for the CDR3: TGTGCCAGCAGCGTGGAGGACAGTCCGACCGCCGGCTACACCTTC.